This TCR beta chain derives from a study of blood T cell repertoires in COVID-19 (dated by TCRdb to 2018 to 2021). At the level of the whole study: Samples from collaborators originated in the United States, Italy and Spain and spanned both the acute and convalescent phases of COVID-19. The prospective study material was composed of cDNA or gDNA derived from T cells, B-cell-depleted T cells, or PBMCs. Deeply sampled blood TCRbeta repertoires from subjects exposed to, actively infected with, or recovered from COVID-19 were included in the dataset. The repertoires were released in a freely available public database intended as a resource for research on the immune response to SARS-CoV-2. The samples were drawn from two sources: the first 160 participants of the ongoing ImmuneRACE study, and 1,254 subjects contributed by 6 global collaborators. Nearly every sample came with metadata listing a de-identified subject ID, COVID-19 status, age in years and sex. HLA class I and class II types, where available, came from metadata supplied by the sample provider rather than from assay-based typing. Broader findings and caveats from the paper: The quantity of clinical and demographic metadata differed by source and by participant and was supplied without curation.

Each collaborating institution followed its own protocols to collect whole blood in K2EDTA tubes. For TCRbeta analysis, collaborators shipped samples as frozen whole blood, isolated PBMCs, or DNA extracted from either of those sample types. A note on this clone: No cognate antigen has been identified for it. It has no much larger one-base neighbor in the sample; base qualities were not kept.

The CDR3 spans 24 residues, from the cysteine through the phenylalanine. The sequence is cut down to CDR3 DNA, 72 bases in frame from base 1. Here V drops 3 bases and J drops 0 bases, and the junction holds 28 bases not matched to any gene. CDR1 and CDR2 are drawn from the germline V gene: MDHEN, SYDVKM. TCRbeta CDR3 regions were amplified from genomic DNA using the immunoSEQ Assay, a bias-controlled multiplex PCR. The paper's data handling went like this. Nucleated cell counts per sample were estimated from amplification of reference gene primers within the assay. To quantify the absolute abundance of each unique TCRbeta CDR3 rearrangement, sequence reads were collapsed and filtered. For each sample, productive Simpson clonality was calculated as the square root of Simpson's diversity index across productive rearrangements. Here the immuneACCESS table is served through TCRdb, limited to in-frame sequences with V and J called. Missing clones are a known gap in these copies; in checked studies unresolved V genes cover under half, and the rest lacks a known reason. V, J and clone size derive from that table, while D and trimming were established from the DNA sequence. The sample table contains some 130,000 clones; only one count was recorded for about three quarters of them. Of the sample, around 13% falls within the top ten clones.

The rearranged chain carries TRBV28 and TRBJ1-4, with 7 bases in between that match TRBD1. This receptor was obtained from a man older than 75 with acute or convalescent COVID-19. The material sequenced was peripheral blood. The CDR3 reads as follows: CASSLQYHDREGERITATNEKLFF. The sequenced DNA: TGTGCCAGCAGTTTGCAGTACCACGACAGGGAAGGGGAGCGTATAACTGCAACTAATGAAAAACTGTTTTTT. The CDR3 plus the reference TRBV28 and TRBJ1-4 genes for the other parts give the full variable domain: DVKVTQSSRYLVKRTGEKVFLECVQDMDHENMFWYRQDPGLGLRLIYFSYDVKMKEKGDIPEGYSVSREKKERFSLILESASTNQTSMYLCASSLQYHDREGERITATNEKLFFGSGTQLSVL.